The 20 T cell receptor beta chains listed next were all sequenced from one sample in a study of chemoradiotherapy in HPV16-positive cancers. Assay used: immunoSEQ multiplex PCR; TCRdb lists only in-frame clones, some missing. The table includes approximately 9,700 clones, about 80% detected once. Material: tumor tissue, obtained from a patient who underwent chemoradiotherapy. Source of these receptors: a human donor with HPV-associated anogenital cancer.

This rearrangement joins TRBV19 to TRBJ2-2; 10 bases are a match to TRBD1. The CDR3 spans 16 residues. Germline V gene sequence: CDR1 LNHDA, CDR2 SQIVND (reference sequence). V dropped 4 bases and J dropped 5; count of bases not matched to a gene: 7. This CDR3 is CASSSQPGQGTGELFF. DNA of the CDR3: TGTGCCAGTAGTAGCCAACCGGGACAGGGGACCGGGGAGCTGTTTTTT.

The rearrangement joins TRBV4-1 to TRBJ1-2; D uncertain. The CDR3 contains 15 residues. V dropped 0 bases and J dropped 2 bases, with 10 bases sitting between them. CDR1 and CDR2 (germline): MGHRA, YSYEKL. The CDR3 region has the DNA TGCGCCAGCAGCCAAGATCCGCAAGGGAACTATGGCTACACCTTC. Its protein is CASSQDPQGNYGYTF.

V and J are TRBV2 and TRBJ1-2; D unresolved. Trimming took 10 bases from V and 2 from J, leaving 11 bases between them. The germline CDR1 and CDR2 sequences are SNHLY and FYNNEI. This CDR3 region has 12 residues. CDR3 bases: TGTGCCACCAAGTGGGGAAACTATGGCTACACCTTC. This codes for CATKWGNYGYTF.

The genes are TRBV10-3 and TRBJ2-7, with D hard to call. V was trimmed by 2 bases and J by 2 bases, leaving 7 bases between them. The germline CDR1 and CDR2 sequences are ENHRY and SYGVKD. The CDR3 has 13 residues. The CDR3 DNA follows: TGTGCCATCAGTGAGGGGATTACCTACGAGCAGTACTTC. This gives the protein CAISEGITYEQYF.

This CDR3 reads CASSLRVSSYNEQFF. Here the CDR3 DNA reads TGTGCCAGCAGCTTAAGGGTAAGCTCCTACAATGAGCAGTTCTTC. The chain links TRBV13 to TRBJ2-1, with D unresolved. This CDR3 contains 15 residues. V lost 2 bases and J lost 0, with 8 bases in between. The germline CDR1 and CDR2 sequences are PRHDT and FYEKMQ (reference sequence). Drawing the rest from reference TRBV13 and TRBJ2-1, the complete variable domain is AAGVIQSPRHLIKEKRETATLKCYPIPRHDTVYWYQQGPGQDPQFLISFYEKMQSDKGSIPDRFSAQQFSDYHSELNMSSLELGDSALYFCASSLRVSSYNEQFFGPGTRLTVL.

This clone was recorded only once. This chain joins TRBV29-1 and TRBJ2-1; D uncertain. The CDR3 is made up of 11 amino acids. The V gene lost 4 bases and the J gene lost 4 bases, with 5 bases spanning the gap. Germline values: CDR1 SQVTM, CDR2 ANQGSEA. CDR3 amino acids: CSVVEYNEQFF. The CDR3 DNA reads TGCAGCGTTGTGGAGTACAATGAGCAGTTCTTC.

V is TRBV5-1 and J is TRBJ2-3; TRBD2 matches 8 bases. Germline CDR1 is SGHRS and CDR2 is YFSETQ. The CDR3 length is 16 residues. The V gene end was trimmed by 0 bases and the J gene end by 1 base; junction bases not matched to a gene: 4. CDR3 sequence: CASSLAGTRGTDTQYF. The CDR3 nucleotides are TGCGCCAGCAGCTTGGCCGGGACTAGGGGCACAGATACGCAGTATTTT. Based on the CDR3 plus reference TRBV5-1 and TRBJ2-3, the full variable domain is KAGVTQTPRYLIKTRGQQVTLSCSPISGHRSVSWYQQTPGQGLQFLFEYFSETQRNKGNFPGRFSGRQFSNSRSEMNVSTLELGDSALYLCASSLAGTRGTDTQYFGPGTRLTVL.

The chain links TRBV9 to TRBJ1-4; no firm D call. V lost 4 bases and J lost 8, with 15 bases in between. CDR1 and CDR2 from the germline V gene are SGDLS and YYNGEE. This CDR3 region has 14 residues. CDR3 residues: CASSRGRGEEKLFF. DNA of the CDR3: TGTGCCAGCAGCCGTGGGCGCGGGGAGGAAAAACTGTTTTTT.

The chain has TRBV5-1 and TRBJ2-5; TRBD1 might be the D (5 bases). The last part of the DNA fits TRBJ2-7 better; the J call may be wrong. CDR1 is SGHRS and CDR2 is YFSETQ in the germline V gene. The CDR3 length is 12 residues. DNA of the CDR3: TGCGCCAGCAGCATGGACATCCACGAGCAGTACTTC. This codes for CASSMDIHEQYF.

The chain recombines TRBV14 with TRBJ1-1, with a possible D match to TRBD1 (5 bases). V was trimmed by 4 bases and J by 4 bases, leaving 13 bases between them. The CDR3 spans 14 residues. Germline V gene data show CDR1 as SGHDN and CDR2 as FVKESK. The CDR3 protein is CASSPGAGSTEAFF. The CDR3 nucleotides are TGTGCCAGCAGCCCCGGGGCAGGGTCCACTGAAGCTTTCTTT.

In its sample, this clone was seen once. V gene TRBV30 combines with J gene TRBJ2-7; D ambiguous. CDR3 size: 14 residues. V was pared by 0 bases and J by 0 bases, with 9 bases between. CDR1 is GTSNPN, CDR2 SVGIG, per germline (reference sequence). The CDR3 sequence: CAWSVVKSSYEQYF. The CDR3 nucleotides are TGTGCCTGGAGTGTAGTCAAGAGCTCCTACGAGCAGTACTTC.

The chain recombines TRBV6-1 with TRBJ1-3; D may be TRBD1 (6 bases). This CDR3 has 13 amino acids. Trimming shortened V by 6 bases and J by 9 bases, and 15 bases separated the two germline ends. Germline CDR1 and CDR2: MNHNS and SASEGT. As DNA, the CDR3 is TGTGCCAGCAGGGCGGTGGGGGGCGGCACCATATATTTT. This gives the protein CASRAVGGGTIYF.

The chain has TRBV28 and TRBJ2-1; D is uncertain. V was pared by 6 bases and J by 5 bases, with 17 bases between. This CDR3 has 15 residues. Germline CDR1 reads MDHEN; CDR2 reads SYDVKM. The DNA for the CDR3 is TGTGCCAGCAGCCCCAGAATTTTGGGCCACAATGAGCAGTTCTTC. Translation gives CASSPRILGHNEQFF.

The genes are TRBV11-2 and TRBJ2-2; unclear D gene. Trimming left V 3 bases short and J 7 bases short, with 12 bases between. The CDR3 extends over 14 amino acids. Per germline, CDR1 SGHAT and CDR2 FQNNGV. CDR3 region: CASSFLTLFGELFF. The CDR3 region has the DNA TGTGCCAGCAGCTTTCTTACATTGTTCGGGGAGCTGTTTTTT. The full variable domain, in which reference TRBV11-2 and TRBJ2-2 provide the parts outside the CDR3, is EAGVAQSPRYKIIEKRQSVAFWCNPISGHATLYWYQQILGQGPKLLIQFQNNGVVDDSQLPKDRFSAERLKGVDSTLKIQPAKLEDSAVYLCASSFLTLFGELFFGEGSRLTVL.

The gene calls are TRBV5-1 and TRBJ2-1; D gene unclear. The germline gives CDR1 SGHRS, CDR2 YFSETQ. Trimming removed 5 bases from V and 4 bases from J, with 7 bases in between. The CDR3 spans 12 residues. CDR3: CASRVGYNEQFF. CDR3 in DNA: TGCGCCAGCAGGGTGGGTTACAATGAGCAGTTCTTC. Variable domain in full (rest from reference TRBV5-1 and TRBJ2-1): KAGVTQTPRYLIKTRGQQVTLSCSPISGHRSVSWYQQTPGQGLQFLFEYFSETQRNKGNFPGRFSGRQFSNSRSEMNVSTLELGDSALYLCASRVGYNEQFFGPGTRLTVL.

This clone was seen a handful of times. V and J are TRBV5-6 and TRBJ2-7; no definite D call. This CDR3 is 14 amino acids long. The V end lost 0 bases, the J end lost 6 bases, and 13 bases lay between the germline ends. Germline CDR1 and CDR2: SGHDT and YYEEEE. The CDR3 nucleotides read TGTGCCAGCAGCTTGGGGCGGTTGGGGATCGAGCAGTACTTC. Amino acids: CASSLGRLGIEQYF. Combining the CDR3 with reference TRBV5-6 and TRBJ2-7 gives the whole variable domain DAGVTQSPTHLIKTRGQQVTLRCSPKSGHDTVSWYQQALGQGPQFIFQYYEEEERQRGNFPDRFSGHQFPNYSSELNVNALLLGDSALYLCASSLGRLGIEQYFGPGTRLTVT.

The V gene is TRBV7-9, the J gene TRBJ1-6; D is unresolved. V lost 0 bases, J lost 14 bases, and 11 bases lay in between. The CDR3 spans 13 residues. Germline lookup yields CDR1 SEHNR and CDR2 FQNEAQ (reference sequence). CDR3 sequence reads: CASSLADRQSLHF. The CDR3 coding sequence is TGTGCCAGCAGCTTAGCGGACCGCCAATCCCTCCACTTT.

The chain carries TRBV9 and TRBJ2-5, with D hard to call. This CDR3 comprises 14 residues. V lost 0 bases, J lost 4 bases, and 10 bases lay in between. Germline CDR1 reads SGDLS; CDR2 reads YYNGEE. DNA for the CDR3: TGTGCCAGCAGCGTAGAGTACTGGACAGAGACCCAGTACTTC. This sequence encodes CASSVEYWTETQYF.

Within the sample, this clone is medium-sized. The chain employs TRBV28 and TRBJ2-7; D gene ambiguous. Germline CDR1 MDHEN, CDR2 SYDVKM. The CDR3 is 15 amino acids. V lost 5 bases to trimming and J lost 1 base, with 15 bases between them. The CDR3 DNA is TGTGCCAGCAGTAGATCCCTGGACCTATCCTACGAGCAGTACTTC. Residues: CASSRSLDLSYEQYF. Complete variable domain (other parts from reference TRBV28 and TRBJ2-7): DVKVTQSSRYLVKRTGEKVFLECVQDMDHENMFWYRQDPGLGLRLIYFSYDVKMKEKGDIPEGYSVSREKKERFSLILESASTNQTSMYLCASSRSLDLSYEQYFGPGTRLTVT.

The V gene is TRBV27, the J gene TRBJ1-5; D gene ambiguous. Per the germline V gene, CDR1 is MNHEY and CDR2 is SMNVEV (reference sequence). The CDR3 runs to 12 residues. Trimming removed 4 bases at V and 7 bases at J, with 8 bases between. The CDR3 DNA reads TGTGCCAGCAGTTACCCGGGGCAGCCCCAGCATTTT. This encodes CASSYPGQPQHF.